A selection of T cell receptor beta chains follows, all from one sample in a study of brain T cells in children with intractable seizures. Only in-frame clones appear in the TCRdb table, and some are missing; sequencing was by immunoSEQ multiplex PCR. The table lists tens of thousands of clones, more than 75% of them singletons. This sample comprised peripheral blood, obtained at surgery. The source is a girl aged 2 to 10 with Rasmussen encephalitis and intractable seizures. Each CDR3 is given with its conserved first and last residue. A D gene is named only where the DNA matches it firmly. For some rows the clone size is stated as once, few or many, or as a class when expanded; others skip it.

CASSRDRITQYF,TGTGCCAGCAGCCGAGACAGGATCACGCAGTATTTT,.,12,TRBJ2-3,.,TRBV7-2
CASRRPADTQYF,TGTGCCAGCAGGCGCCCTGCGGATACGCAGTATTTT,.,12,TRBJ2-3,.,TRBV6-5
CASSWTGAGGRTDTQYF,TGTGCCAGCAGCTGGACAGGAGCGGGGGGGCGCACAGATACGCAGTATTTT,.,17,TRBJ2-3,TRBD2,TRBV11-2
CASVADTQYF,TGTGCCTCGGTGGCGGATACGCAGTATTTT,.,10,TRBJ2-3,.,TRBV30
CASSDSGTSDNEQFF,TGTGCCAGCAGTGACTCCGGGACTAGCGACAATGAGCAGTTCTTC,.,15,TRBJ2-1,TRBD2,TRBV6-4
CASSDSSTGGLGEQFF,TGTGCCAGCAGTGACTCCTCGACAGGGGGATTAGGGGAGCAGTTCTTC,.,16,TRBJ2-1,TRBD1,TRBV6-4
CASSSGTVINEQFF,TGTGCCAGCAGCTCCGGGACAGTCATAAATGAGCAGTTCTTC,.,14,TRBJ2-1,TRBD1,TRBV2
CASSPGQGAYGYTF,TGTGCCAGCAGCCCGGGACAGGGGGCCTATGGCTACACCTTC,few,14,TRBJ1-2,TRBD1,TRBV3-1/TRBV3-2
CASSDLSRLNTEAFF,TGTGCCAGCAGTGATCTTTCACGGTTGAACACTGAAGCTTTCTTT,.,15,TRBJ1-1,.,TRBV2
CASSLSGQGAGGYTF,TGTGCCAGCAGCCTCTCAGGACAGGGGGCGGGCGGCTACACCTTC,.,15,TRBJ1-2,TRBD1,TRBV5-6
CASRDRYNEQFF,TGTGCCAGTCGGGACAGGTACAATGAGCAGTTCTTC,.,12,TRBJ2-1,TRBD1,TRBV7-9
CASSQDVGVQTGELFF,TGTGCCAGCAGCCAAGATGTCGGTGTTCAGACCGGGGAGCTGTTTTTT,.,16,TRBJ2-2,.,TRBV3-1/TRBV3-2
CASSLIDRLNTEAFF,TGTGCCAGCAGCTTGATAGACAGGTTGAACACTGAAGCTTTCTTT,.,15,TRBJ1-1,.,TRBV5-5
CASSLSGGGNTQYF,TGTGCCAGCAGTTTATCCGGTGGGGGGAATACGCAGTATTTT,.,14,TRBJ2-3,.,TRBV28
CSAAESNQPQHF,TGCAGCGCAGCAGAAAGCAATCAGCCCCAGCATTTT,.,12,TRBJ1-5,.,TRBV29-1
CASASPDTQYF,TGTGCCAGCGCCTCCCCGGATACGCAGTATTTT,.,11,TRBJ2-3,.,TRBV11-2
CASSSLATGIYGYTF,TGTGCCAGCAGTTCCCTTGCCACAGGGATCTATGGCTACACCTTC,.,15,TRBJ1-2,.,TRBV28
CASSEAFF,TGTGCCAGCAGCGAAGCTTTCTTT,.,8,TRBJ1-1,.,TRBV2
CASSRYRGPTGELFF,TGCGCCAGCAGCCGATACAGGGGGCCCACCGGGGAGCTGTTTTTT,.,15,TRBJ2-2,TRBD1,TRBV5-1
CASSLRTSGSFKLF,TGTGCCAGCAGCCTGAGGACTAGCGGGAGTTTCAAGCTCTTC,.,14,TRBJ2-1,TRBD2,TRBV7-8
CAISESGQGGSGNTIYF,TGTGCCATCAGTGAGTCAGGGCAGGGTGGTTCAGGAAACACCATATATTTT,.,17,TRBJ1-3,.,TRBV10-3
CASTHEGGSPLHF,TGTGCCAGCACCCACGAGGGGGGTTCACCCCTCCACTTT,.,13,TRBJ1-6,.,TRBV6-5
CASSSPGFGNTAFF,TGCGCCAGCAGCTCTCCAGGGTTTGGAAACACAGCTTTCTTT,.,14,TRBJ1-1,.,TRBV4-1
CASSIWSGQGSSPLHF,TGTGCCAGTAGTATCTGGTCGGGACAGGGTAGTTCACCCCTCCACTTT,.,16,TRBJ1-6,TRBD1,TRBV19
CASSYGTETNTEAFF,TGTGCCAGCAGTTACGGGACAGAGACGAACACTGAAGCTTTCTTT,.,15,TRBJ1-1,TRBD1,TRBV6-2/TRBV6-3
CATSRSRTLRESYTF,TGTGCCACCAGCAGATCGAGGACTTTGCGGGAGAGCTACACCTTC,.,15,TRBJ1-2,.,TRBV15
CASSQVPGKAFF,TGTGCCAGCAGCCAAGTACCAGGAAAAGCTTTCTTT,.,12,TRBJ1-1,.,TRBV14
CASSQDRAVYSNQPQHF,TGTGCCAGCAGCCAAGATCGGGCAGTCTATAGCAATCAGCCCCAGCATTTT,.,17,TRBJ1-5,.,TRBV3-1/TRBV3-2
CASSAGGTLNQPQHF,TGTGCCAGCAGTGCCGGGGGGACACTCAATCAGCCCCAGCATTTT,few,15,TRBJ1-5,.,TRBV2
CASRPGTVVNYGYTF,TGTGCCAGCAGGCCCGGGACAGTCGTTAACTATGGCTACACCTTC,.,15,TRBJ1-2,TRBD1,TRBV6-6
CASSPGRSLPYGYTF,TGTGCCAGCAGTCCCGGACGGAGCTTACCCTATGGCTACACCTTC,once,15,TRBJ1-2,.,TRBV27
CASSPREGWRKSEQYF,TGTGCCAGCAGTCCCCGGGAGGGATGGCGGAAAAGCGAGCAGTACTTC,.,16,TRBJ2-7,TRBD2,TRBV6-2/TRBV6-3
CASSIKGGANTEAFF,TGTGCCAGTAGTATTAAAGGGGGGGCGAACACTGAAGCTTTCTTT,.,15,TRBJ1-1,.,TRBV19
CASSTGYGYTF,TGTGCCAGTAGTACAGGGTATGGCTACACCTTC,once,11,TRBJ1-2,.,TRBV19
CASSAGGVGFQETQYF,TGTGCCAGTAGTGCGGGGGGCGTTGGATTTCAAGAGACCCAGTACTTC,.,16,TRBJ2-5,TRBD2,TRBV19
CASRPPRESGYTF,TGTGCCAGCAGACCCCCCCGGGAGAGCGGCTACACCTTC,once,13,TRBJ1-2,.,TRBV28
CASSYNWASGVLSYNEQFF,TGTGCCAGCAGTTACAATTGGGCTAGCGGGGTCCTCTCCTACAATGAGCAGTTCTTC,once,19,TRBJ2-1,TRBD2,TRBV6-2/TRBV6-3
CASSPMGINEQFF,TGTGCCAGCAGCCCAATGGGCATAAATGAGCAGTTCTTC,.,13,TRBJ2-1,.,TRBV5-4
CASSLDRPNEKLFF,TGCGCCAGCAGCTTGGACAGGCCGAATGAAAAACTGTTTTTT,.,14,TRBJ1-4,.,TRBV5-1
CAWSLNTGELFF,TGTGCCTGGAGTCTTAACACCGGGGAGCTGTTTTTT,.,12,TRBJ2-2,.,TRBV30
CASSPDRNSNTEAFF,TGTGCCAGCAGCCCTGACAGAAATTCCAACACTGAAGCTTTCTTT,.,15,TRBJ1-1,.,TRBV5-4
CASSQGPTSGTQETQYF,TGCGCCAGCAGCCAAGGACCGACTAGCGGGACCCAAGAGACCCAGTACTTC,.,17,TRBJ2-5,TRBD2,TRBV4-1
CAWSYRGRETQYF,TGTGCCTGGAGTTACAGGGGGCGGGAGACCCAGTACTTC,.,13,TRBJ2-5,TRBD1,TRBV30
CASSLRWQGGNEQYF,TGTGCCAGCAGTTTAAGGTGGCAGGGAGGCAACGAGCAGTACTTC,.,15,TRBJ2-7,.,TRBV27
CASSSTGLQETQYF,TGTGCCAGCAGCTCTACGGGGCTCCAAGAGACCCAGTACTTC,.,14,TRBJ2-5,.,TRBV13
CASSIRVGPYEQYF,TGTGCCAGTAGTATCAGGGTTGGCCCCTACGAGCAGTACTTC,.,14,TRBJ2-7,.,TRBV19
CASSLETLTEAFF,TGTGCCAGCAGCCTCGAAACCCTCACTGAAGCTTTCTTT,.,13,TRBJ1-1,.,TRBV14
CASSPGTGRYEQYF,TGTGCCAGCAGCCCCGGGACAGGGCGCTACGAGCAGTACTTC,.,14,TRBJ2-7,TRBD1,TRBV3-1/TRBV3-2
CASSIGSTNYGYTF,TGTGCCAGTAGTATAGGATCAACTAACTATGGCTACACCTTC,once,14,TRBJ1-2,.,TRBV19
CASSIGHQPQHF,TGTGCCAGTAGTATCGGTCATCAGCCCCAGCATTTT,.,12,TRBJ1-5,.,TRBV19
CASRPTGNSVNTEAFF,TGTGCCAGCAGGCCTACAGGGAATTCGGTGAACACTGAAGCTTTCTTT,.,16,TRBJ1-1,.,TRBV6-6
CASSVGEFNGESQYF,TGTGCCAGCAGCGTAGGAGAGTTTAATGGGGAATCCCAGTACTTC,.,15,TRBJ2-7,.,TRBV9
CASSVRADSYEQYF,TGTGCCAGTAGCGTGAGGGCTGACTCCTACGAGCAGTACTTC,.,14,TRBJ2-7,.,TRBV19
CASSSRTENNYGYTF,TGTGCCAGCAGCTCAAGGACAGAGAACAACTATGGCTACACCTTC,.,15,TRBJ1-2,.,TRBV7-9